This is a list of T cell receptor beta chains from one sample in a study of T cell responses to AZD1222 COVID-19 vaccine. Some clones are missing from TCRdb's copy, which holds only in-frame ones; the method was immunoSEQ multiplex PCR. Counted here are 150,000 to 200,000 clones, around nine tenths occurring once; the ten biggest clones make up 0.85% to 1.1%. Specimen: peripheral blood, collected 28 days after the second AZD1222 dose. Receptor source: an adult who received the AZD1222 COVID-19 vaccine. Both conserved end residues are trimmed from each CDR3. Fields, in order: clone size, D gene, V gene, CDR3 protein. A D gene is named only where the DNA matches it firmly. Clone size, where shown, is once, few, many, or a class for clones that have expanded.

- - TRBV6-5 ASSRLAEGKTQY
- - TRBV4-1 ASSQDEGGYTEAF
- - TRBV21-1 ASSARPLKYTGELF
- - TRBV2 ASRAKSLNTEAF
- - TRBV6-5 ATITGFYNSPLH
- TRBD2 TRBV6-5 AAAGASGGSNEQF
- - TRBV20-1 SAFYNEQF
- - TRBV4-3 ASSQDLSYNEQF
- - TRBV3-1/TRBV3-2 ASSQGTNQPQH
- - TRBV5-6 ASSLGTAAAEQY
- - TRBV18 ASSLAGLSGNTIY
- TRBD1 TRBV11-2 ASRPGQGSPEQY
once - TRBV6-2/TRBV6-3 ASSYHPALGEQY
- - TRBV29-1 SVGRPFGDGYT
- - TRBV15 ATSRTQSSYGYT
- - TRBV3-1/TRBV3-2 ASSQEVGFREQY
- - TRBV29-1 SVSMTTEAF
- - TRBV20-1 SARDMNGYT
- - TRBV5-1 ASSTSRVEDGYT
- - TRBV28 ASSLGGPYEQY